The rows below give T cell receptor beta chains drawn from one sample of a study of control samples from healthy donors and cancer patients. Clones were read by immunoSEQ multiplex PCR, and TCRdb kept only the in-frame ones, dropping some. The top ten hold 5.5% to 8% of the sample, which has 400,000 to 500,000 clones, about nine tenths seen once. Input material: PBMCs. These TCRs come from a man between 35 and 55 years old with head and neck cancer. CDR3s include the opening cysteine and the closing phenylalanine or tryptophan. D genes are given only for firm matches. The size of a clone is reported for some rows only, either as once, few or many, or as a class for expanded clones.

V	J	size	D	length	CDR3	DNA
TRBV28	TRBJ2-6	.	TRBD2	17	CASWSGRESSGANVLTF	TGTGCCAGCTGGAGCGGGAGGGAGAGCTCTGGGGCCAACGTCCTGACTTTC
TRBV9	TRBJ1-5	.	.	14	CASSEGGSNQPQHF	TGTGCCAGCAGCGAGGGGGGGAGCAATCAGCCCCAGCATTTT
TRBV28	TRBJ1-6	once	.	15	CASSFRGSYNSPLHF	TGTGCCAGCAGTTTCCGGGGTTCCTATAATTCACCCCTCCACTTT
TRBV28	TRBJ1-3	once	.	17	CASSSPALSGTHTAIYF	TGTGCCAGCAGTTCACCCGCTTTATCGGGGACCCACACAGCCATATATTTT
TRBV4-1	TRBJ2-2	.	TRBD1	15	CASSRSGGLSGELFF	TGCGCCAGCAGCAGATCAGGGGGCCTTTCCGGGGAGCTGTTTTTT
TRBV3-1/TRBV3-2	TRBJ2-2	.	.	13	CASSLHGAGELFF	TGTGCCAGCAGCCTCCATGGGGCCGGGGAGCTGTTTTTT
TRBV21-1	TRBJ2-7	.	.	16	CASSPTPGTGRYEQYF	TGTGCCAGCAGCCCTACACCAGGCACAGGCCGCTACGAGCAGTACTTC
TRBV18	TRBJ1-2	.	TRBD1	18	CASSPRGEAGQSNYGYTF	TGTGCCAGCTCACCACGGGGTGAAGCGGGACAGTCTAACTATGGCTACACCTTC
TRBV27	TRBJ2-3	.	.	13	CASSSRHPSTQYF	TGTGCCAGCAGTTCTCGACACCCGTCAACGCAGTATTTT
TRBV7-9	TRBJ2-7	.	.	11	CASSNYYEQYF	TGTGCCAGCAGCAACTACTACGAGCAGTACTTC
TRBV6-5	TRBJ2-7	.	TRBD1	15	CASSYETGISYEQYF	TGTGCCAGCAGTTATGAGACAGGGATCTCCTACGAGCAGTACTTC
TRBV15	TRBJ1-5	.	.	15	CATSRALAQYQPQHF	TGTGCCACCAGCAGAGCCCTAGCACAGTATCAGCCCCAGCATTTT
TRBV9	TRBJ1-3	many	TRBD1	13	CASKPGTGNTIYF	TGTGCCAGCAAGCCAGGGACAGGGAACACCATATATTTT
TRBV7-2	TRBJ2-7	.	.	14	CASSSRSGTYEQYF	TGTGCCAGCAGCTCCAGATCAGGAACCTACGAGCAGTACTTC
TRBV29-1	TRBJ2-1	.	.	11	CSVSAYNEQFF	TGCAGCGTTTCAGCCTACAATGAGCAGTTCTTC
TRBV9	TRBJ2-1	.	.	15	CASSVGTGPYNEQFF	TGTGCCAGCAGCGTAGGTACCGGGCCTTACAATGAGCAGTTCTTC
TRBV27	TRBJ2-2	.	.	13	CASRAKGTGELFF	TGTGCCAGCAGAGCGAAGGGGACCGGGGAGCTGTTTTTT
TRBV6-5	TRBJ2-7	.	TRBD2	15	CASFPLAGETYEQYF	TGTGCCAGCTTCCCCCTAGCGGGGGAAACCTACGAGCAGTACTTC
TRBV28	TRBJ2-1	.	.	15	CASRGGHFQGNEQFF	TGTGCCAGCAGGGGGGGACACTTTCAAGGGAATGAGCAGTTCTTC
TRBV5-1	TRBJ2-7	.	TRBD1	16	CASSLVPAGGSYEQYF	TGCGCCAGCAGCTTGGTCCCGGCAGGGGGCTCCTACGAGCAGTACTTC
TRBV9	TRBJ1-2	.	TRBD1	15	CASSVGDRDNYGYTF	TGTGCCAGCAGCGTAGGGGACAGGGACAACTATGGCTACACCTTC
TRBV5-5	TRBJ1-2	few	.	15	CASSSNVPGNYGYTF	TGTGCCAGCAGCTCGAACGTCCCGGGGAACTATGGCTACACCTTC
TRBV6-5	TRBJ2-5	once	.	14	CASSTPGQGQTQYF	TGTGCCAGCAGCACCCCCGGGCAGGGGCAGACCCAGTACTTC
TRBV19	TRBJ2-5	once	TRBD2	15	CASSTTGGPQETQYF	TGTGCCAGTAGTACTACGGGAGGGCCCCAAGAGACCCAGTACTTC
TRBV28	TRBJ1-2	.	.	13	CASVGEMGYGYTF	TGTGCCAGTGTAGGCGAAATGGGCTATGGCTACACCTTC
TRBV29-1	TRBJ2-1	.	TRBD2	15	CSVEDWASGDNEQFF	TGCAGCGTTGAAGATTGGGCTAGCGGGGACAATGAGCAGTTCTTC
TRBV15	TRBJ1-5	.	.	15	CATSRDRAGSQPQHF	TGTGCCACCAGCAGAGATCGGGCGGGGTCTCAGCCCCAGCATTTT
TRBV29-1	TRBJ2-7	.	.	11	CSVEDSYEQYF	TGCAGCGTTGAAGACTCCTACGAGCAGTACTTC
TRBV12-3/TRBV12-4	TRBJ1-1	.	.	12	CASSAYYTEAFF	TGTGCCAGCAGTGCTTATTACACTGAAGCTTTCTTT
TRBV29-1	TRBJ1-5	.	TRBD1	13	CSVAGGSHQPQHF	TGCAGCGTTGCAGGGGGCAGCCATCAGCCCCAGCATTTT
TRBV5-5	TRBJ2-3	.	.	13	CASSPLGSPTQYF	TGTGCCAGCAGCCCGTTGGGCTCCCCTACGCAGTATTTT
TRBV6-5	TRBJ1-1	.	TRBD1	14	CASRRDSQNTEAFF	TGTGCCAGCCGCCGGGACAGCCAGAACACTGAAGCTTTCTTT
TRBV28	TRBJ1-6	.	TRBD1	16	CASSLGGGGARSPLHF	TGTGCCAGCAGTTTGGGCGGAGGGGGCGCGCGTTCACCCCTCCACTTT